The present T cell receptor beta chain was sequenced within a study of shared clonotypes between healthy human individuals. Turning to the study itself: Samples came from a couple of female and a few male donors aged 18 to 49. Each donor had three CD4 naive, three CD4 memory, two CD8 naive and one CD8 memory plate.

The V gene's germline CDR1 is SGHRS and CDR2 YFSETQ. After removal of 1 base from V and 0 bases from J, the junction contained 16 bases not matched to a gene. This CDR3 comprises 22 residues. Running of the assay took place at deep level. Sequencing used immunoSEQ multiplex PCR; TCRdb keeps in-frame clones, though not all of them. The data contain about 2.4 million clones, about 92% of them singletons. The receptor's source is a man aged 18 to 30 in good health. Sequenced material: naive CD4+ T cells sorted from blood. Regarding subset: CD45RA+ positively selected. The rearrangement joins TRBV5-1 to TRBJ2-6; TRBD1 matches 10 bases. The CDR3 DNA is TGCGCCAGCAGCTTGCCGCGTCCCGGGACAGGGGCCCCAGCCTCTGGGGCCAACGTCCTGACTTTC. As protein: CASSLPRPGTGAPASGANVLTF.